These T cell receptor beta chains were read from a single sample in a study of OX40 agonist ivuxolimab in advanced cancers. Using immunoSEQ multiplex PCR, the repertoire was profiled, and TCRdb retains in-frame clones only, with some absent. The data hold about 81,000 clones, with roughly 91% observed a single time. Source: CD4+ or CD8+ T cells sorted from blood, taken in a trial of the OX40 agonist ivuxolimab. The receptors shown here come from an adult with an advanced solid tumor such as melanoma, head and neck, liver or kidney cancer. Each CDR3 is given with its conserved first and last residue. Fields, in order: D gene, V gene, clone size, J gene, CDR3 DNA, CDR3 protein. The D gene is left open where the match is weak. Part of the rows lack a size; the others show once, few, many or a class for expanded clones.

D: NA; V: TRBV19; size: once; J: TRBJ1-1; DNA: TGTGCCAGTAGTATCACCGGCACTGTGAACACTGAAGCTTTCTTT; CDR3: CASSITGTVNTEAFF
D: NA; V: TRBV19; size: NA; J: TRBJ1-1; DNA: TGTGCCAGTAGTATGTGGGGGACGAACACTGAAGCTTTCTTT; CDR3: CASSMWGTNTEAFF
D: TRBD2; V: TRBV28; size: NA; J: TRBJ2-1; DNA: TGTGCCAGCAGTTTTCAGCGGGAGGGCATATCGGATGAGCAGTTCTTC; CDR3: CASSFQREGISDEQFF
D: NA; V: TRBV10-1; size: NA; J: TRBJ2-7; DNA: TGCGCCAGCAGTGAGTTTATGTTGGGGGAGCAGTACTTC; CDR3: CASSEFMLGEQYF
D: TRBD1; V: TRBV27; size: NA; J: TRBJ1-5; DNA: TGTGCCAGCAGTTCAGGGGGCGCGGAGCAGCCCCAGCATTTT; CDR3: CASSSGGAEQPQHF
D: TRBD1; V: TRBV2; size: NA; J: TRBJ2-1; DNA: TGTGCCAGCAGTACAGGGGGCTTGTACAATGAGCAGTTCTTC; CDR3: CASSTGGLYNEQFF
D: TRBD1; V: TRBV4-3; size: NA; J: TRBJ2-4; DNA: TGCGCCAGCAGCTCGGGACAGGGGGCTAAAAACATTCAGTACTTC; CDR3: CASSSGQGAKNIQYF
D: NA; V: TRBV4-1; size: NA; J: TRBJ1-6; DNA: TGCGCCAGCAGCCAAGAGGCCGGCTCACCCCTCCACTTT; CDR3: CASSQEAGSPLHF
D: TRBD2; V: TRBV7-2; size: NA; J: TRBJ2-3; DNA: TGTGCCAGCAGCCTAAGCGGGGGGGTCACAGATACGCAGTATTTT; CDR3: CASSLSGGVTDTQYF
D: NA; V: TRBV4-3; size: NA; J: TRBJ1-5; DNA: TGCGCCAGCAGCCAAGATTTGGGAAACAATCAGCCCCAGCATTTT; CDR3: CASSQDLGNNQPQHF
D: TRBD2; V: TRBV5-6; size: NA; J: TRBJ2-3; DNA: TGTGCCAGCAGCTGGGGACTATCTCTCCCAGATACGCAGTATTTT; CDR3: CASSWGLSLPDTQYF
D: NA; V: TRBV7-8; size: NA; J: TRBJ2-5; DNA: TGTGCCAGCAGCCGGTTTGGTTTGGAGTCTTTCCGGCAAGAGACCCAGTACTTC; CDR3: CASSRFGLESFRQETQYF
D: TRBD2; V: TRBV27; size: NA; J: TRBJ2-1; DNA: TGTGCCAGCAGGCCGGGAGGTGGTAATGAGCAGTTCTTC; CDR3: CASRPGGGNEQFF
D: NA; V: TRBV7-3; size: NA; J: TRBJ2-1; DNA: TGTGCCAGCAGCTTAATAGGCGGGGACAATGAGCAGTTCTTC; CDR3: CASSLIGGDNEQFF
D: TRBD2; V: TRBV5-1; size: once; J: TRBJ2-3; DNA: TGCGCCAGCAGCCCAACCGGATCTAGCGGGAGAGGAAGGGGAGATACGCAGTATTTT; CDR3: CASSPTGSSGRGRGDTQYF
D: TRBD1; V: TRBV6-1; size: NA; J: TRBJ1-2; DNA: TGTGCCAGCAGGGATAGATTCCCGGACAGGGATGGCTACACCTTC; CDR3: CASRDRFPDRDGYTF
D: TRBD2; V: TRBV11-2; size: NA; J: TRBJ2-7; DNA: TGTGCCAGCAGCTTAGAAGGGGAGGGCTACGAGCAGTACTTC; CDR3: CASSLEGEGYEQYF
D: NA; V: TRBV14; size: NA; J: TRBJ2-7; DNA: TGTGCCAGCAGCCCCTCCGGTGGCGAGCAGTACTTC; CDR3: CASSPSGGEQYF
D: TRBD1; V: TRBV6-6; size: NA; J: TRBJ1-2; DNA: TGTGCCGGCAGGGACAGGGCAAACTATGGCTACACCTTC; CDR3: CAGRDRANYGYTF
D: TRBD2; V: TRBV7-3; size: NA; J: TRBJ2-7; DNA: TGTGCCAGCAGCTTAAATAGCGGGAGCTCCTACGAGCAGTACTTC; CDR3: CASSLNSGSSYEQYF
D: NA; V: TRBV6-6; size: once; J: TRBJ1-5; DNA: TGTGCCAGCAGTTATCAGCCCCAGCATTTT; CDR3: CASSYQPQHF
D: NA; V: TRBV7-9; size: NA; J: TRBJ2-7; DNA: TGTGCCAGCAGCTTAGGCCCGGGCCGGATAGAATACGAGCAGTACTTC; CDR3: CASSLGPGRIEYEQYF
D: NA; V: TRBV7-9; size: NA; J: TRBJ1-1; DNA: TGTGCCAGCAGCTACTACAGCACTGAAGCTTTCTTT; CDR3: CASSYYSTEAFF
D: NA; V: TRBV7-8; size: NA; J: TRBJ1-1; DNA: TGTGCCAGCAGCTTAGTAGGTCTGGGCACTGAAGCTTTCTTT; CDR3: CASSLVGLGTEAFF
D: NA; V: TRBV5-6; size: NA; J: TRBJ2-1; DNA: TGTGCCAGCAGCTTTTCGAATGAGCAGTTCTTC; CDR3: CASSFSNEQFF
D: NA; V: TRBV5-1; size: once; J: TRBJ2-4; DNA: TGCGCCAGCAGCTCGGGACTCCTTGTAGCCAAAAACATTCAGTACTTC; CDR3: CASSSGLLVAKNIQYF
D: TRBD1; V: TRBV12-5; size: once; J: TRBJ2-5; DNA: TGTGCTAGTGGTTTGGGACAGGGGGCCCAAGAGACCCAGTACTTC; CDR3: CASGLGQGAQETQYF
D: TRBD2; V: TRBV27; size: NA; J: TRBJ2-1; DNA: TGTGCCAGCAGTCCCCTAGCGGGAGGTTACAATGAGCAGTTCTTC; CDR3: CASSPLAGGYNEQFF
D: NA; V: TRBV9; size: NA; J: TRBJ2-7; DNA: TGTGCCAGCAGTAATCCTGACAGGCCCTACGAGCAGTACTTC; CDR3: CASSNPDRPYEQYF
D: NA; V: TRBV4-3; size: NA; J: TRBJ2-4; DNA: TGCGCCAGCAGCGAAACTATTACCAGGGCCGCCCCCGTGTACTTC; CDR3: CASSETITRAAPVYF
D: TRBD2; V: TRBV18; size: NA; J: TRBJ2-3; DNA: TGTGCCAGCTCCCCAACTAGCGGGGGCACAGATACGCAGTATTTT; CDR3: CASSPTSGGTDTQYF
D: TRBD1; V: TRBV28; size: NA; J: TRBJ2-7; DNA: TGTGCCAGCAGTTACATCCCGGGACAGGGGCACTACGAGCAGTACTTC; CDR3: CASSYIPGQGHYEQYF
D: TRBD1; V: TRBV5-6; size: NA; J: TRBJ2-4; DNA: TGTGCCAGCAGCTTGGCAGCAACAGGGGGTAACATTCAGTACTTC; CDR3: CASSLAATGGNIQYF
D: TRBD2; V: TRBV7-9; size: NA; J: TRBJ2-4; DNA: TGTGCCAGCAGCCTCTGGGAGGGCCAGTTAGCCAAAAACATTCAGTACTTC; CDR3: CASSLWEGQLAKNIQYF
D: TRBD2; V: TRBV6-1; size: NA; J: TRBJ2-1; DNA: TGTGCCAGCGGTGGGCTAGCGGGAGGGCCGCGGTACAATGAGCAGTTCTTC; CDR3: CASGGLAGGPRYNEQFF
D: NA; V: TRBV6-1; size: NA; J: TRBJ2-1; DNA: TGTGCCAGCATTAAACGCGTTAGCTCCTACAATGAGCAGTTCTTC; CDR3: CASIKRVSSYNEQFF
D: NA; V: TRBV13; size: NA; J: TRBJ2-3; DNA: TGTGCCAGCAGCTTAGAAGAGTCAGGGTCAAACCCTAGCACAGATACGCAGTATTTT; CDR3: CASSLEESGSNPSTDTQYF
D: TRBD2; V: TRBV15; size: NA; J: TRBJ2-1; DNA: TGTGCCACCAGCCGGTCGAGCGGGGGCCCGAACAATGAGCAGTTCTTC; CDR3: CATSRSSGGPNNEQFF
D: TRBD2; V: TRBV7-2; size: NA; J: TRBJ2-7; DNA: TGTGCCAGCAGCGAAGGTGGACTAGCGGCCCCACGGCCCTACGAGCAGTACTTC; CDR3: CASSEGGLAAPRPYEQYF
D: TRBD2; V: TRBV27; size: NA; J: TRBJ2-1; DNA: TGTGCCAGCAGTATTATCCGTATAGCGGGGGGTCTTAGGGAGCAGTTCTTC; CDR3: CASSIIRIAGGLREQFF
D: NA; V: TRBV19; size: NA; J: TRBJ1-2; DNA: TGTGCCAGTAGTATATGGTCATCTGATGAGGGCTACACCTTC; CDR3: CASSIWSSDEGYTF
D: TRBD1; V: TRBV28; size: NA; J: TRBJ1-2; DNA: TGTGCCAGCAGTTTTGGGGACAGGCGCGGTTCGAACTATGGCTACACCTTC; CDR3: CASSFGDRRGSNYGYTF
D: NA; V: TRBV7-8; size: NA; J: TRBJ1-2; DNA: TGTGCCAGCAGCTTAGGGAGGAGAGCAGGGAGCTTTAACTATGGCTACACCTTC; CDR3: CASSLGRRAGSFNYGYTF
D: TRBD1; V: TRBV7-7; size: NA; J: TRBJ2-1; DNA: TGTGCTAGCAGCTTAGGAGGGACAGGCTACAATGAGCAGTTCTTC; CDR3: CASSLGGTGYNEQFF
D: NA; V: TRBV2; size: NA; J: TRBJ1-2; DNA: TGTGCCAGCAGCGGGGTGTTGGGGGCAGATGGCTACACCTTC; CDR3: CASSGVLGADGYTF
D: NA; V: TRBV15; size: NA; J: TRBJ2-2; DNA: TGTGCCACCAGCCCCTGGGACGACGGACCCGGGGAGCTGTTTTTT; CDR3: CATSPWDDGPGELFF